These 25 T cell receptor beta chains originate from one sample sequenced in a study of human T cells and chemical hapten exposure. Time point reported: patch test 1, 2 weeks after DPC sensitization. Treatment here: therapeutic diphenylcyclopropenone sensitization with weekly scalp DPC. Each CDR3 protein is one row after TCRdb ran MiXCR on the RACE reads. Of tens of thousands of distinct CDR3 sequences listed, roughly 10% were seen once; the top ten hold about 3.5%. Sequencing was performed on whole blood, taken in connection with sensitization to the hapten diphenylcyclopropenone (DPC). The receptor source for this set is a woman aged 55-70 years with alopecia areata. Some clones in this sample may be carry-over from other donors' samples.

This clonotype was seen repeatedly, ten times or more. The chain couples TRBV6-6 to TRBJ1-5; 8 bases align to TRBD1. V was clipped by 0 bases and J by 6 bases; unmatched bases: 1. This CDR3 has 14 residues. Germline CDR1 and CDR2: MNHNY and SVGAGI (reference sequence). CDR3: CASSYSTGVQPQHF. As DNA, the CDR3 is TGTGCCAGCAGTTACTCGACAGGGGTTCAGCCCCAGCATTTT.

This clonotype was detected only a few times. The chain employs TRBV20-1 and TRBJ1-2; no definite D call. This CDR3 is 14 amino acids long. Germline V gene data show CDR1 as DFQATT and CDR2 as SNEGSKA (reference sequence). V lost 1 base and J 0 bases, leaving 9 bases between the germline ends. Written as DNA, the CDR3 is TGCAGTGCTAGAGTGCGGGCGGCTAACTATGGCTACACCTTC. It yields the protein CSARVRAANYGYTF.

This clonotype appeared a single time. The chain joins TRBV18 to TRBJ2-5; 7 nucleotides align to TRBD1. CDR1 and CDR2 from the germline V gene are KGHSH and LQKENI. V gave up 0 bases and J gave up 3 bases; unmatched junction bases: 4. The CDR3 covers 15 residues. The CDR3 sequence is CASSPPGQIKETQYF. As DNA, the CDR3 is TGTGCCAGCTCACCACCGGGACAGATTAAAGAGACCCAGTACTTC. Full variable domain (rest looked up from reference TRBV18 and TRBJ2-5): NAGVMQNPRHLVRRRGQEARLRCSPMKGHSHVYWYRQLPEEGLKFMVYLQKENIIDESGMPKERFSAEFPKEGPSILRIQQVVRGDSAAYFCASSPPGQIKETQYFGPGTRLLVL.

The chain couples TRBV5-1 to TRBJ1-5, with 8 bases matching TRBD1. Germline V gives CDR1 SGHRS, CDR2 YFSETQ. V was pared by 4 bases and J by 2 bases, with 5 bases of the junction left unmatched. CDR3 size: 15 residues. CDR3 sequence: CASSVTGERNQPQHF. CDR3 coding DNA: TGCGCCAGCAGCGTGACAGGGGAACGCAATCAGCCCCAGCATTTT.

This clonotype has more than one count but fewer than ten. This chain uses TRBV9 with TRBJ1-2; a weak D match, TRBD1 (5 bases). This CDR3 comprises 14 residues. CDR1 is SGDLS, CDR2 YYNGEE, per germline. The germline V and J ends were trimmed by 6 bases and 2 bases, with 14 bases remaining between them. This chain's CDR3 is CASNRQGSNYGYTF. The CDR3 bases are TGTGCCAGCAACCGGCAGGGATCCAACTATGGCTACACCTTC.

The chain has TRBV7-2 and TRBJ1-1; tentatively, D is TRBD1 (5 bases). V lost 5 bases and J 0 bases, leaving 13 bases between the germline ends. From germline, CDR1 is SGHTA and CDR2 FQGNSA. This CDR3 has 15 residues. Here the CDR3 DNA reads TGTGCCAGCAGCCTGGGACGGCACCTGAACACTGAAGCTTTCTTT. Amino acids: CASSLGRHLNTEAFF.

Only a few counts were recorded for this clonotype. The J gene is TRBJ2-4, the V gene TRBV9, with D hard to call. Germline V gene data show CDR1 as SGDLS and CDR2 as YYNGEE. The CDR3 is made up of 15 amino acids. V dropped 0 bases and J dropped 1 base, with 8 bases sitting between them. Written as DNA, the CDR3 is TGTGCCAGCAGCGTAGTGCCCGGGGCCAAAAACATTCAGTACTTC. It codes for CASSVVPGAKNIQYF.

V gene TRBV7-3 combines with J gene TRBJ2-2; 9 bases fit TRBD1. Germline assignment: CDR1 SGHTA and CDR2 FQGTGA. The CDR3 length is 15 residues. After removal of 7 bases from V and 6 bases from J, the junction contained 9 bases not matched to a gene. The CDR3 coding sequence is TGTGCCAGCAACATACCGGGACAGGGCTCCGGGGAGCTGTTTTTT. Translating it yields CASNIPGQGSGELFF.

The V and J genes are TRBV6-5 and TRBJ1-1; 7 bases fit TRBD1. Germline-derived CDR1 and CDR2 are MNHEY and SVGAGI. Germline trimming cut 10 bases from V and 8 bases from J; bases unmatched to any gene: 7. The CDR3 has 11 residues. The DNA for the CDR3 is TGTGCCACCTGCGACAGGGAAGAAGCTTTCTTT. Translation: CATCDREEAFF.

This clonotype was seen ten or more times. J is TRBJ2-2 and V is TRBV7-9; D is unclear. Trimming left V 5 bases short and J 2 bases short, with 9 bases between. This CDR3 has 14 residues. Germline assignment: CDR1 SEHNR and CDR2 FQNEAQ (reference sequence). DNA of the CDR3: TGTGCCAGCAGCCCGCTTCTAAACACCGGGGAGCTGTTTTTT. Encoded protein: CASSPLLNTGELFF.

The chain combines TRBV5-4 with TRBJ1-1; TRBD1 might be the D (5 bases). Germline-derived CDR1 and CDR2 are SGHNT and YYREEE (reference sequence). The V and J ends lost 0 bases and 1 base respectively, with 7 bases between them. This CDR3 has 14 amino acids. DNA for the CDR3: TGTGCCAGCAGCTTGGGCGGACAGAACACTGAAGCTTTCTTT. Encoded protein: CASSLGGQNTEAFF.

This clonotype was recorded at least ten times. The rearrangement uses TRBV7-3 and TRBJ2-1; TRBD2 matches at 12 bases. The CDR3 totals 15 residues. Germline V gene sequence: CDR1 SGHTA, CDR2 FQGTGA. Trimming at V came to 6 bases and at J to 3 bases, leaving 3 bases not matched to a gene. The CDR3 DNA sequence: TGTGCCAGCAGGACTAGCGGGGGCCACTACAATGAGCAGTTCTTC. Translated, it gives CASRTSGGHYNEQFF.

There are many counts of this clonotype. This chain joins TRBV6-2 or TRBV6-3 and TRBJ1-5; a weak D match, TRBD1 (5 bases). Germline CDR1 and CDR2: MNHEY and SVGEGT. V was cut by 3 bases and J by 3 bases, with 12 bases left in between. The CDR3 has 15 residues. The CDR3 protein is CASSYPRVYNQPQHF. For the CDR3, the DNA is TGTGCCAGCAGTTATCCCAGGGTTTACAATCAGCCCCAGCATTTT.

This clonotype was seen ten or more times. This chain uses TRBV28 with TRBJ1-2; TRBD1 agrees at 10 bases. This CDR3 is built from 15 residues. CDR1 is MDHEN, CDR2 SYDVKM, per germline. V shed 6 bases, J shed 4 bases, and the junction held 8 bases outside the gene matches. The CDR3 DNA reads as TGTGCCAGCAGGCCGGGACAGGGGAATTTCTATGGCTACACCTTC. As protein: CASRPGQGNFYGYTF.

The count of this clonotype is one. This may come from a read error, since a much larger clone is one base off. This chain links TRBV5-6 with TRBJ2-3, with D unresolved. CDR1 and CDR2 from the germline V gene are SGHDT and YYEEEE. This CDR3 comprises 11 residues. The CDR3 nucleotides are TGTGGCAGCAGCTTGCTGGATACGCAGTATTTT. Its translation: CGSSLLDTQYF.

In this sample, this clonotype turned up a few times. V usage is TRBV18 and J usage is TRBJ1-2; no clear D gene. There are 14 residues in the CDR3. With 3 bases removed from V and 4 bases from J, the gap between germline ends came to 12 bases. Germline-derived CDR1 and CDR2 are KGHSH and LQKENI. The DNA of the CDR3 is TGTGCCAGCTCACCGGCGGGAAGGTCCTATGGCTACACCTTC. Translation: CASSPAGRSYGYTF.

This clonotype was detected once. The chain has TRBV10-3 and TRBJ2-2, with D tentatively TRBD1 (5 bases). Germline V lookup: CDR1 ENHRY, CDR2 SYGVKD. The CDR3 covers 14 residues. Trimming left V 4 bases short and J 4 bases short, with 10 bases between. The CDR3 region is CAISGRGGTGELFF. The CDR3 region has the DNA TGTGCCATCAGTGGTAGGGGCGGCACCGGGGAGCTGTTTTTT.

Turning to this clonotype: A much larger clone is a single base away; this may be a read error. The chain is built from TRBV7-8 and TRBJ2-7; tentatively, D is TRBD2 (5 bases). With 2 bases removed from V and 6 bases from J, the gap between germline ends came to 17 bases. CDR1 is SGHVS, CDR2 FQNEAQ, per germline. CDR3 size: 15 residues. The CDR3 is CASSLPPGNTCEQYF. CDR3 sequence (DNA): TGTGCCAGCAGCTTACCCCCCGGGAACACCTGCGAGCAGTACTTC.

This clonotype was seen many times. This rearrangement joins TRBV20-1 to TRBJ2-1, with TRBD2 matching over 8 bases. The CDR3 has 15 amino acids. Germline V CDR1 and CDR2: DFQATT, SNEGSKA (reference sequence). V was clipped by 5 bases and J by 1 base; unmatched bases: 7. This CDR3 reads CSAYSGGQSYNEQFF. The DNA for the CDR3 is TGCAGTGCTTACAGCGGGGGCCAATCCTACAATGAGCAGTTCTTC.

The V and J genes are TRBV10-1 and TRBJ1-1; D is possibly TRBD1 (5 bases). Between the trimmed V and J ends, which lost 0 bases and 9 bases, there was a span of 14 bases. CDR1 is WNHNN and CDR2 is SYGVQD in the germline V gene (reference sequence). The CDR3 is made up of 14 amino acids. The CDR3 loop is CASSESSGDSKAFF. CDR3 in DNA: TGCGCCAGCAGTGAGTCGTCGGGGGATTCGAAAGCTTTCTTT.

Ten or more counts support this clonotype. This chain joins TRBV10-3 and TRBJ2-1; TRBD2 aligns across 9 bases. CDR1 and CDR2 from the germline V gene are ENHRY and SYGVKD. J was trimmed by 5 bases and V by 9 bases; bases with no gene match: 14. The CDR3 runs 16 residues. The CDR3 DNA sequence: TGTGCCATACAACGAGCGCGGGGGGGCCAGGACAATGAGCAGTTCTTC. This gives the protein CAIQRARGGQDNEQFF.

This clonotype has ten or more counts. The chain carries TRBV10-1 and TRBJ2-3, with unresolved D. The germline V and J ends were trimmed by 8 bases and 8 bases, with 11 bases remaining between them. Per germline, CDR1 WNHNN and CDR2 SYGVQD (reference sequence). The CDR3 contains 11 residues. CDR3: CASGDGGTQYF. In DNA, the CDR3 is TGCGCCAGCGGCGATGGCGGTACGCAGTATTTT.

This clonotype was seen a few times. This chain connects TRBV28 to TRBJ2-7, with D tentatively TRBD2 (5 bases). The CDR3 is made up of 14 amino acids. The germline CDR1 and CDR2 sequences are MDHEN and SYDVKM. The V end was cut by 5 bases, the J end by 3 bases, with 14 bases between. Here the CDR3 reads CASSPGGRIYEQYF. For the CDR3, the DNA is TGTGCCAGCAGTCCCGGAGGCAGAATCTACGAGCAGTACTTC.

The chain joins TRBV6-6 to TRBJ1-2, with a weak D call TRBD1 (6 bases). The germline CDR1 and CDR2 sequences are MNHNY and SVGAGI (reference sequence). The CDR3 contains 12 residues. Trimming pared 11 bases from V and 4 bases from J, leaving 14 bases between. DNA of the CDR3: TGTGCCCAAGGGGGGGCCTTCTATGGCTACACCTTC. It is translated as CAQGGAFYGYTF.

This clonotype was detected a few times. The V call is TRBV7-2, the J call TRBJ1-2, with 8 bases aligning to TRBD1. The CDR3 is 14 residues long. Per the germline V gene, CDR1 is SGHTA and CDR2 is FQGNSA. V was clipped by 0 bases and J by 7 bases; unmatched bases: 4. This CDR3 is CASSLADRAGGYTF. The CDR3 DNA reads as TGTGCCAGCAGCTTAGCGGACAGGGCGGGTGGCTACACCTTC.